This T cell receptor (beta chain) appears in the sequencing data of a study of shared clonotypes between healthy human individuals. Findings of the study overall: Depth was large, yet rarefaction showed that sorted-subset sequencing was incomplete. For naive CD4 cells, 5% to 6.5% of clonotypes were shared across four donors.

The CDR3 extends over 14 amino acids. V dropped 3 bases and J dropped 4; count of bases not matched to a gene: 3. Germline CDR1 is KGHSH and CDR2 is LQKENI. Sequencing was performed with immunoSEQ multiplex PCR; in TCRdb, only in-frame clones are kept and a portion is missing. The profile shows 2.5 million or so clones, roughly 92% of them singletons. In its sample, this clone was seen a few times. Its antigen is as yet unknown. This sample also contains other DNA sequences that code for the same CDR3. The specimen sequenced was naive CD4+ T cells sorted from blood. Subset reported: CD45RA+ positively selected. The clonotype was recovered from a man aged 18 to 29 in good health. This chain links TRBV18 with TRBJ1-5; TRBD1 agrees at 7 bases. The CDR3 is CASSPGQVNQPQHF. DNA of the CDR3: TGTGCCAGCTCACCCGGACAGGTTAATCAGCCCCAGCATTTT.